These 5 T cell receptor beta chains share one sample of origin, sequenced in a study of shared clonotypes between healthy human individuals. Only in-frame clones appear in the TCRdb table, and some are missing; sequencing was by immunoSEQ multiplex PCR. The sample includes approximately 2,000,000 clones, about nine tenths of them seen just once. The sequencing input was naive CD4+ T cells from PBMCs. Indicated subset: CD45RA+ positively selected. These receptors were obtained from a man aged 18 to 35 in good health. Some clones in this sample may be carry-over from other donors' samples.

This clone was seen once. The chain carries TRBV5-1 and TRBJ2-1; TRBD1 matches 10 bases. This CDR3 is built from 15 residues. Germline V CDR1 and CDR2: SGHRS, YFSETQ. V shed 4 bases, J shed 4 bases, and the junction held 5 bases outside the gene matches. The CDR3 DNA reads TGCGCCAGCAGCAAAACGGGACAGGGGTACAATGAGCAGTTCTTC. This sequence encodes CASSKTGQGYNEQFF.

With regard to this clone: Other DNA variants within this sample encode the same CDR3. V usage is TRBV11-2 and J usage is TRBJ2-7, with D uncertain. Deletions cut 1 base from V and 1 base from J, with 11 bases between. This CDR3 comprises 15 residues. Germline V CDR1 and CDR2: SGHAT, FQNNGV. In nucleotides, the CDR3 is TGTGCCAGCAGCTTAGTCCCGGGTTTATCCTACGAGCAGTACTTC. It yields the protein CASSLVPGLSYEQYF. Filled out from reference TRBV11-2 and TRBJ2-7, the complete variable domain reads EAGVAQSPRYKIIEKRQSVAFWCNPISGHATLYWYQQILGQGPKLLIQFQNNGVVDDSQLPKDRFSAERLKGVDSTLKIQPAKLEDSAVYLCASSLVPGLSYEQYFGPGTRLTVT.

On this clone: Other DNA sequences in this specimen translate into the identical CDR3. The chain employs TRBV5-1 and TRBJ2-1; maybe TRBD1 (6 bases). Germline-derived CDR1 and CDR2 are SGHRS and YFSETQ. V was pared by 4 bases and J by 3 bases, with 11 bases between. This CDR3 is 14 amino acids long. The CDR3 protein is CASSLDRIYNEQFF. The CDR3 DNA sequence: TGCGCCAGCAGCCTAGACAGGATCTACAATGAGCAGTTCTTC.

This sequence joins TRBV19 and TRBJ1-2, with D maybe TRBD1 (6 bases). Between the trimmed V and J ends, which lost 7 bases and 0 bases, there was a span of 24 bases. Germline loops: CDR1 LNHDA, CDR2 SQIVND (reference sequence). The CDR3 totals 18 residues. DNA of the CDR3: TGTGCCAGTACCAATTGGCCTCGGGGGGACACAGCTAACTATGGCTACACCTTC. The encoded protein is CASTNWPRGDTANYGYTF.

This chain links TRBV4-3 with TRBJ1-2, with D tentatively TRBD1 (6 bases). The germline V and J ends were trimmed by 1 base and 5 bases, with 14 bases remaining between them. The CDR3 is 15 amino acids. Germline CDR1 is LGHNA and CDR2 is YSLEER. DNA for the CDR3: TGCGCCAGCAGCCAAGCCTACATAGGGGGGTATGGCTACACCTTC. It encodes CASSQAYIGGYGYTF.